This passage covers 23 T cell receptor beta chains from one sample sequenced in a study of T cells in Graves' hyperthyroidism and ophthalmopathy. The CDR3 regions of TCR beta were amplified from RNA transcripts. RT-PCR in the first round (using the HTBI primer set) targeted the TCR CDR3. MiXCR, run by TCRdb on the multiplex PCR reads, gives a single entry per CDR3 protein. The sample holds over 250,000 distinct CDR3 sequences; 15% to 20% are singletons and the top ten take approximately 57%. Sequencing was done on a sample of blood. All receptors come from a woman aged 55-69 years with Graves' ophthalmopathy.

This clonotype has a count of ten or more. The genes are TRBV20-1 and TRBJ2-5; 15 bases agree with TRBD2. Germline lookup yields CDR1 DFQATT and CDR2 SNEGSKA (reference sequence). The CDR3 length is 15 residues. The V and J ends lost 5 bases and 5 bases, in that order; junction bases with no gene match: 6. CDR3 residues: CSAPGLAGGPETQYF. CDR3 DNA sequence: TGCAGTGCTCCTGGACTAGCGGGAGGGCCGGAGACCCAGTACTTC.

The CDR3 DNA reads TGTGCCACCAGCAGAGGGGGACAGGGCGACAATGAGCAGTTCTTC. It encodes CATSRGGQGDNEQFF. The gene calls are TRBV15 and TRBJ2-1; 9 positions agree with TRBD1. V trimming: 1 base; J trimming: 5 bases; junction bases outside the gene matches: 3. From germline, CDR1 is LNHNV and CDR2 YYDKDF (reference sequence). The CDR3 covers 15 residues.

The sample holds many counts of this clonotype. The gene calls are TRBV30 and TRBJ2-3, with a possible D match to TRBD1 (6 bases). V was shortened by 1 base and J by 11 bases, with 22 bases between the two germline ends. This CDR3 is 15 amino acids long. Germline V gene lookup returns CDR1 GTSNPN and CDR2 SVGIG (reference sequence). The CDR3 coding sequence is TGTGCCTGGAGTGCCCGGGCGCAGGGGAATAGGAGGCAGTATTTT. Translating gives CAWSARAQGNRRQYF. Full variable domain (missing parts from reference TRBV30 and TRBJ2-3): SQTIHQWPATLVQPVGSPLSLECTVEGTSNPNLYWYRQAAGRGLQLLFYSVGIGQISSEVPQNLSASRPQDRQFILSSKKLLLSDSGFYLCAWSARAQGNRRQYFGPGTRLTVL.

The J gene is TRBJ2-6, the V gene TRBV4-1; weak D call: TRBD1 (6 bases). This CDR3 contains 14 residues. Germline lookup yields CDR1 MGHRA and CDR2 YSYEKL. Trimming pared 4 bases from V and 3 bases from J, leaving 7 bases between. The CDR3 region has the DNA TGCGCCAGCAGCCTCAGGGGTGGGGCCAACGTCCTGACTTTC. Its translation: CASSLRGGANVLTF.

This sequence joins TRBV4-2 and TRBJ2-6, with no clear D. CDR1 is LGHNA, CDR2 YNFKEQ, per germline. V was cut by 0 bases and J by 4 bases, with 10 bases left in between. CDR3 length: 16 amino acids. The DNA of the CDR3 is TGTGCCAGCAGCCAAGATTTGGGGAAGGGGGCCAACGTCCTGACTTTC. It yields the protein CASSQDLGKGANVLTF.

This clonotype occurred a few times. The CDR3: CASSPGTDWREDQPQHF. CDR3 DNA: TGTGCCAGCAGTCCCGGGACAGATTGGAGAGAGGATCAGCCCCAGCATTTT. This chain connects TRBV27 to TRBJ1-5, with TRBD1 matching over 7 bases. V lost 5 bases, J lost 5 bases, and 15 bases stayed unmatched. Germline values: CDR1 MNHEY, CDR2 SMNVEV (reference sequence). The CDR3 is 17 residues long.

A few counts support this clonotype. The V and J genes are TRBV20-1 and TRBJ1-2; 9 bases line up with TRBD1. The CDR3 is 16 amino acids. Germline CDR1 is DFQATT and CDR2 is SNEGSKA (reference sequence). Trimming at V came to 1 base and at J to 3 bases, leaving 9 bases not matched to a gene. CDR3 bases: TGCAGTGCTAGAGGCGGACAGGGGAATTTTTACTATGGCTACACCTTC. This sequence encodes CSARGGQGNFYYGYTF.

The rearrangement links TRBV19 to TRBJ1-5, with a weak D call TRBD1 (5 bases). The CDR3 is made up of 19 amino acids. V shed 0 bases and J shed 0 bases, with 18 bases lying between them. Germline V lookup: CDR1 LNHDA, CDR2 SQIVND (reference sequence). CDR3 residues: CASSIDWAGNFYSNQPQHF. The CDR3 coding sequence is TGTGCCAGTAGTATAGATTGGGCAGGGAACTTCTATAGCAATCAGCCCCAGCATTTT.

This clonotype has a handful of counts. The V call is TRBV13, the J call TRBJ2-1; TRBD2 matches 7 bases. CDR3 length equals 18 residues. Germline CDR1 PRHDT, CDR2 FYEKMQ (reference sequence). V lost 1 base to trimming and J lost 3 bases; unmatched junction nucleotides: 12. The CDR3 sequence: CASSLAGGSGRIYNEQFF. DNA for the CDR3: TGTGCCAGCAGCTTAGCGGGGGGTTCGGGGAGAATCTACAATGAGCAGTTCTTC. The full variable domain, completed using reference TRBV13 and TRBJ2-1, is AAGVIQSPRHLIKEKRETATLKCYPIPRHDTVYWYQQGPGQDPQFLISFYEKMQSDKGSIPDRFSAQQFSDYHSELNMSSLELGDSALYFCASSLAGGSGRIYNEQFFGPGTRLTVL.

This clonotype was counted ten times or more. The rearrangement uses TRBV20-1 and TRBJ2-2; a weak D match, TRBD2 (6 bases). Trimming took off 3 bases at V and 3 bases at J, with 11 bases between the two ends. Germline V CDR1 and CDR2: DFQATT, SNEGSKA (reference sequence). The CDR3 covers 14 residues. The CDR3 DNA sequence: TGCAGTGCTAGGGGGGGTCAGGACACCGGGGAGCTGTTTTTT. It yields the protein CSARGGQDTGELFF.

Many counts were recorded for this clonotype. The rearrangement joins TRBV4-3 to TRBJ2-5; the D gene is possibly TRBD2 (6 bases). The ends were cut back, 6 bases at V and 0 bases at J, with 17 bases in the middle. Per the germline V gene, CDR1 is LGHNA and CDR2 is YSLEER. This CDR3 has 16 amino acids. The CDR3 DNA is TGCGCCAGCAGTCCCCAGGGACTCCCGTACCAAGAGACCCAGTACTTC. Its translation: CASSPQGLPYQETQYF.

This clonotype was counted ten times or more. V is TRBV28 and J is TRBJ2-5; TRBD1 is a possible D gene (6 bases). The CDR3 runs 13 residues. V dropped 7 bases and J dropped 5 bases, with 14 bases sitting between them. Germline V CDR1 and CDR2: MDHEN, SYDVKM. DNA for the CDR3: TGTGCCAGCACAGGGGCGCCCATGGAGACCCAGTACTTC. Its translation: CASTGAPMETQYF.

The CDR3: CASSGRQGGGYTF. CDR3 nucleotide sequence: TGTGCCAGCAGCGGCAGACAGGGAGGCGGCTACACCTTC. The rearrangement joins TRBV12-3 or TRBV12-4 to TRBJ1-2; 7 bases fit TRBD1. CDR3 length: 13 residues. V was pared by 6 bases and J by 8 bases, with 9 bases of the junction left unmatched.

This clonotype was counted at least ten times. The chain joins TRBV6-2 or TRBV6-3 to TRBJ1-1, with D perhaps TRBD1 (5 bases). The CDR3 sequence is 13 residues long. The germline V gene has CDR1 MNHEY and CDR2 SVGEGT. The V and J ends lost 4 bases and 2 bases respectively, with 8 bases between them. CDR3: CASSWDGNTEAFF. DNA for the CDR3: TGTGCCAGCAGTTGGGACGGCAACACTGAAGCTTTCTTT.

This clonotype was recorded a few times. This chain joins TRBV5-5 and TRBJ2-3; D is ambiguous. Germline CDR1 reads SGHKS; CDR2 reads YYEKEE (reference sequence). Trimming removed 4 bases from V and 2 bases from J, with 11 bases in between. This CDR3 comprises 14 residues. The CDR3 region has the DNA TGTGCCAGCAGCATCGGCCCTAACACAGATACGCAGTATTTT. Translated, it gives CASSIGPNTDTQYF.

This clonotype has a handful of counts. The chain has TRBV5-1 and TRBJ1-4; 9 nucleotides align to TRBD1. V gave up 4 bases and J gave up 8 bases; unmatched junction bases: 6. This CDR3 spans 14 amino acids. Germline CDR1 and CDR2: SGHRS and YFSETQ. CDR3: CASSLDGTGEKLFF. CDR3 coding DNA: TGCGCCAGCAGCCTGGATGGGACAGGGGAAAAACTGTTTTTT.

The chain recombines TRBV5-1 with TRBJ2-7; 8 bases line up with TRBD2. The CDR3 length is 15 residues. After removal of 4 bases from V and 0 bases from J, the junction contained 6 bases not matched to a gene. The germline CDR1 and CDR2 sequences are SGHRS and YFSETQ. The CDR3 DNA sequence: TGCGCCAGCAGCCGGGGGGGGGGGCTCTCCTACGAGCAGTACTTC. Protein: CASSRGGGLSYEQYF.

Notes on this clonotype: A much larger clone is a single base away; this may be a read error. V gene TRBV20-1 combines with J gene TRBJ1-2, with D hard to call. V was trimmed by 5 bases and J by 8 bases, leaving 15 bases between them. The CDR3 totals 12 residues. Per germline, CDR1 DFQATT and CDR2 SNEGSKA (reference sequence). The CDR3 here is CSAGLDRGGYTF. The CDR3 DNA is TGCAGTGCTGGACTGGACCGTGGAGGCTACACCTTC.

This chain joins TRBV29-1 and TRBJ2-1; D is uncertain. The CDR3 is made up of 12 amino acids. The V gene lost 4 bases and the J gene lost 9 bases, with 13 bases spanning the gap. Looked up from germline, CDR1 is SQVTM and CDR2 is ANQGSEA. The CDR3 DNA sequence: TGCAGCGTTGGTAACGCCCACGGTGAGCAGTTCTTC. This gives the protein CSVGNAHGEQFF.

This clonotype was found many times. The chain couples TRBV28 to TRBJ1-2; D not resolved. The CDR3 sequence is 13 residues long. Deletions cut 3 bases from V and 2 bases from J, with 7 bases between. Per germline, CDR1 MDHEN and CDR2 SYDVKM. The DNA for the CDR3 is TGTGCCAGCAGTTTCGCATCAAACTATGGCTACACCTTC. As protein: CASSFASNYGYTF.

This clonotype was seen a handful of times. CDR3: CASSFGQGRPETQYF. The CDR3 DNA follows: TGTGCCAGCAGCTTCGGACAGGGCAGGCCGGAGACCCAGTACTTC. This chain joins TRBV5-4 and TRBJ2-5, with 8 positions matching TRBD1. Trimming took 2 bases from V and 5 from J; bases not matched to a gene: 8. The CDR3 runs to 15 residues. Germline V gives CDR1 SGHNT, CDR2 YYREEE (reference sequence).

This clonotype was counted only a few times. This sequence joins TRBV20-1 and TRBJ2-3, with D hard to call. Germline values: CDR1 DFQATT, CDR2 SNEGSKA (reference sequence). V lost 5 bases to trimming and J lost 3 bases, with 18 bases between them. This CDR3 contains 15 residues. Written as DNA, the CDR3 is TGCAGTGCTTTCACAAGTAGGGATCCGACAGATACGCAGTATTTT. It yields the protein CSAFTSRDPTDTQYF.

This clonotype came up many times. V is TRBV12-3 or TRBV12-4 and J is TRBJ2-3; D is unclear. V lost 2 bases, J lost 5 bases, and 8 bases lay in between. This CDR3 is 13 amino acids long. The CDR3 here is CASSLRAEDTQYF. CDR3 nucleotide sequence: TGTGCCAGCAGTTTAAGGGCGGAAGATACGCAGTATTTT.